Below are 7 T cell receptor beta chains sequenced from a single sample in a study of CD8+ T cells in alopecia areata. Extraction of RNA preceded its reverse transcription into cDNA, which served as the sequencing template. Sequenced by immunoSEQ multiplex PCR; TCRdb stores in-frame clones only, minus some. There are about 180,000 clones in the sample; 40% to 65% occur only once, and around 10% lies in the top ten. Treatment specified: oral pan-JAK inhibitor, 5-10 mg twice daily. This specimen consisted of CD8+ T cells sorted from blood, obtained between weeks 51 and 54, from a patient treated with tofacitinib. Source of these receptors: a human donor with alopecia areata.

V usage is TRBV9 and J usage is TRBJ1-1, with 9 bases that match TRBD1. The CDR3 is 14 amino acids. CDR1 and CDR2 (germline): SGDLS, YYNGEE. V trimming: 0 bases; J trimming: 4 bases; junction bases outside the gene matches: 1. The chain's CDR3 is CASSVGTGVTEAFF. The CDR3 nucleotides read TGTGCCAGCAGCGTAGGGACAGGGGTCACTGAAGCTTTCTTT.

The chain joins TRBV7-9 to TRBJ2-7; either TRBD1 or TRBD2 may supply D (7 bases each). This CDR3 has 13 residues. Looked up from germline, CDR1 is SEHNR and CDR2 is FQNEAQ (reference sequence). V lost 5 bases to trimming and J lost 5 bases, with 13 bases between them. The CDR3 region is CASSTTGRDEQYF. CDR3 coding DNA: TGTGCCAGCAGCACGACAGGGAGGGACGAGCAGTACTTC.

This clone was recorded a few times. CDR3 loop: CASSPQGANTGELFF. The CDR3 DNA follows: TGTGCCAGTAGTCCTCAGGGGGCCAACACCGGGGAGCTGTTTTTT. The chain has TRBV19 and TRBJ2-2, with 8 bases fitting TRBD1. The CDR3 contains 15 residues. Germline CDR1 reads LNHDA; CDR2 reads SQIVND (reference sequence). V trimming: 5 bases; J trimming: 2 bases; junction bases outside the gene matches: 4.

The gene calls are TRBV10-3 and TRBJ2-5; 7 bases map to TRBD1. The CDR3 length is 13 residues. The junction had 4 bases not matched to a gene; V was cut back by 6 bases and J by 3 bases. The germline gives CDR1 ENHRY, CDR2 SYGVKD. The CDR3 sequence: CAISITGEETQYF. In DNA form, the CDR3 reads TGTGCCATCAGCATAACAGGGGAAGAGACCCAGTACTTC.

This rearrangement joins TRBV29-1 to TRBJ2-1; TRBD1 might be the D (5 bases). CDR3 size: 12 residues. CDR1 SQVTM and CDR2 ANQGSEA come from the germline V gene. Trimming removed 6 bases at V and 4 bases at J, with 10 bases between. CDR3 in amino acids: CSVPTEYNEQFF. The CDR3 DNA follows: TGCAGCGTGCCGACAGAGTACAATGAGCAGTTCTTC.

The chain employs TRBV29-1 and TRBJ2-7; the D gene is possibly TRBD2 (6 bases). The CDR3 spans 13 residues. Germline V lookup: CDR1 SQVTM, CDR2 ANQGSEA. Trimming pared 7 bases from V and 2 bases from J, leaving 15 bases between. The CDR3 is CSAGRQGAYEQYF. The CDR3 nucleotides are TGCAGCGCAGGGAGGCAGGGTGCCTACGAGCAGTACTTC.

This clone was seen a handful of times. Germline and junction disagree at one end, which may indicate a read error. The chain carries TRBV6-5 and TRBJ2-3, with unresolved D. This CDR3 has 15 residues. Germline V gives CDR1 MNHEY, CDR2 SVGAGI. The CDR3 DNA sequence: TGTGCCAGCAGTGACTCAGTCGGTAGCACAGATACGCAGTATTTT. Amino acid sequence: CASSDSVGSTDTQYF.